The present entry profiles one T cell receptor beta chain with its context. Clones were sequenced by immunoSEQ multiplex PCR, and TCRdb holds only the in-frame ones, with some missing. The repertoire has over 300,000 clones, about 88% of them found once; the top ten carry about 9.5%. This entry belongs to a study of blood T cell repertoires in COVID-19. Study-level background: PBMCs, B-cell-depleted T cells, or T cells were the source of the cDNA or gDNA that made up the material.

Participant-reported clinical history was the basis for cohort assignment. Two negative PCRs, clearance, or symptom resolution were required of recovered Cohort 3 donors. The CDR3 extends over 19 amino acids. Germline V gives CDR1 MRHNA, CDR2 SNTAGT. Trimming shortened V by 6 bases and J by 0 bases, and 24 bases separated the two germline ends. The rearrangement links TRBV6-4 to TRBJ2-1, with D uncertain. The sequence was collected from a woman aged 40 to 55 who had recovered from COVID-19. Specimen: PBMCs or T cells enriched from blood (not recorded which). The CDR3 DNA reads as TGTGCCAGCAGCCCAGAGGCCCCGAGGAGCCGGAGCTCCTACAATGAGCAGTTCTTC. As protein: CASSPEAPRSRSSYNEQFF.